This T cell receptor (beta chain) is drawn from a study of shared clonotypes between healthy human individuals. The CDR3 extends over 15 amino acids. V lost 0 bases, J lost 0 bases, and 10 bases lay in between. Germline V lookup: CDR1 GTSNPN, CDR2 SVGIG (reference sequence). Only in-frame clones appear in the TCRdb table, and some are missing; sequencing was by immunoSEQ multiplex PCR. The top ten hold roughly 0.13% of the sample, which has more than 2 million clones, 90% to 97% seen once. The chain carries TRBV30 and TRBJ2-3; D call uncertain. The sample taken for sequencing was naive CD4+ T cells sorted from blood. The subset: CD45RA+ positively selected. The receptor's source is a man aged 18-30 years in good health. The DNA for the CDR3 is TGTGCCTGGAGTGTAGTGGGGAAGAGCACAGATACGCAGTATTTT. It specifies CAWSVVGKSTDTQYF.